The entry below describes one T cell receptor beta chain. The source of the sample is a study of cytomegalovirus exposure and HLA in healthy donors. The PCR contained 60 Vbeta and 13 Jbeta primers. Repertoires were generated with immunoSEQ multiplex PCR, while TCRdb's copy carries only in-frame clones and drops some. The table lists 90,000 to 140,000 clones, 75% to 90% of them singletons. V lost 9 bases, J lost 4 bases, and 10 bases stayed unmatched. This CDR3 contains 14 residues. Germline values: CDR1 ENHRY, CDR2 SYGVKD. The chain is built from TRBV10-3 and TRBJ2-7; 9 nucleotides agree with TRBD1. The sequenced sample was PBMCs. The receptor comes from a man aged 25 to 40 in good health and CMV-seropositive. CDR3 sequence reads: CAIGPRQGGYEQYF. For the CDR3, the DNA is TGTGCCATAGGACCTAGACAGGGGGGGTACGAGCAGTACTTC.